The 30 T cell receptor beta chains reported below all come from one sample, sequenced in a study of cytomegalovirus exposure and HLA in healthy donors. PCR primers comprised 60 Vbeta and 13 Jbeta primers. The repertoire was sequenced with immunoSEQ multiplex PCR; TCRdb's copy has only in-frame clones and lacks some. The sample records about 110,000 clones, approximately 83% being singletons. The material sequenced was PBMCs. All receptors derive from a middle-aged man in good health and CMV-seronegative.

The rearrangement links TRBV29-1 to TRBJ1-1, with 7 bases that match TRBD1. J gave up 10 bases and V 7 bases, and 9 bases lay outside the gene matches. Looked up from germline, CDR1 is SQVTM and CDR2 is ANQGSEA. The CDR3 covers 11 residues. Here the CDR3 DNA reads TGCAGCGATAGACAGGGTCCCCGAGCTTTCTTT. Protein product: CSDRQGPRAFF.

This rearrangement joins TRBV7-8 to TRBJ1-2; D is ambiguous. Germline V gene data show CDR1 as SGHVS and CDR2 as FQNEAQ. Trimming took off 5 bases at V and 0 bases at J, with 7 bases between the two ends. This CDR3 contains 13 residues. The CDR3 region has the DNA TGTGCCAGCAGCCGGTTAGCTAACTATGGCTACACCTTC. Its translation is CASSRLANYGYTF. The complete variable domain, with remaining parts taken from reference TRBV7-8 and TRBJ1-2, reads GAGVSQSPRYKVAKRGQDVALRCDPISGHVSLFWYQQALGQGPEFLTYFQNEAQLDKSGLPSDRFFAERPEGSVSTLKIQRTQQEDSAVYLCASSRLANYGYTFGSGTRLTVV.

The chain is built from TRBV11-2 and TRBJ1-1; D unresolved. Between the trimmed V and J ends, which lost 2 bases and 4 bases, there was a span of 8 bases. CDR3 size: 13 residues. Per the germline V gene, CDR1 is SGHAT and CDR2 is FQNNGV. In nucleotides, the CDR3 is TGTGCCAGCAGCTTATCCCGGGGCACTGAAGCTTTCTTT. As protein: CASSLSRGTEAFF.

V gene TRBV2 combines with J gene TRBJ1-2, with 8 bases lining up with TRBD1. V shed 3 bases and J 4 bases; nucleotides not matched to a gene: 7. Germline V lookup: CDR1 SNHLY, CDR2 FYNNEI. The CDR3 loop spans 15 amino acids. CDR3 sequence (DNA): TGTGCCAGCAGTGAGGAGGGAGGACAGGGCTATGGCTACACCTTC. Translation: CASSEEGGQGYGYTF.

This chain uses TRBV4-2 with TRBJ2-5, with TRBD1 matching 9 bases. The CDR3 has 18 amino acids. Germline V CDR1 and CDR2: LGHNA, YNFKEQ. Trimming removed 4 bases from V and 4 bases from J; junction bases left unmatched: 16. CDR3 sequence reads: CASSPSGQGIVGRETQYF. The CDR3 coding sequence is TGTGCCAGCAGCCCCTCGGGACAGGGCATTGTGGGTAGAGAGACCCAGTACTTC.

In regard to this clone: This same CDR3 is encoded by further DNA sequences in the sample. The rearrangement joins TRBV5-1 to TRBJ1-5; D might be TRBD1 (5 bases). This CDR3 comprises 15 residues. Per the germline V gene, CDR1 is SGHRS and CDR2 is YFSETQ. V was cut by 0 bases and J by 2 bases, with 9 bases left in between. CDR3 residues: CASSLGPTGNQPQHF. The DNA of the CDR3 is TGCGCCAGCAGCTTGGGTCCGACAGGCAATCAGCCCCAGCATTTT.

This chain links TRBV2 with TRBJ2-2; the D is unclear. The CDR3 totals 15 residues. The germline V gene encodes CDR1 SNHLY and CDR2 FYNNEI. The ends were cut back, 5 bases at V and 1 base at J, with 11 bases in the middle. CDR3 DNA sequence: TGTGCCAGCAGTATAATACCAGGGAACACCGGGGAGCTGTTTTTT. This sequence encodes CASSIIPGNTGELFF.

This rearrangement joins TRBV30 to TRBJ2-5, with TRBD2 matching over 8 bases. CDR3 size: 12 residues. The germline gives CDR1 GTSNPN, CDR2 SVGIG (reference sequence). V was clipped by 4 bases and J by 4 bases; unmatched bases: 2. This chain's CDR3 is CAWTGLAETQYF. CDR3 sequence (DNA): TGTGCCTGGACTGGACTAGCAGAGACCCAGTACTTC. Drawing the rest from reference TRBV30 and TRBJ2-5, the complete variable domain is SQTIHQWPATLVQPVGSPLSLECTVEGTSNPNLYWYRQAAGRGLQLLFYSVGIGQISSEVPQNLSASRPQDRQFILSSKKLLLSDSGFYLCAWTGLAETQYFGPGTRLLVL.

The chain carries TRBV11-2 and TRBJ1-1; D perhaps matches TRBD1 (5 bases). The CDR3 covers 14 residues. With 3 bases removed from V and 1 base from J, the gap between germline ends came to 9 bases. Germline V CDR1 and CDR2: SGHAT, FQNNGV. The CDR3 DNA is TGTGCCAGCAGCTTCTCAGGGCAGAACACTGAAGCTTTCTTT. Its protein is CASSFSGQNTEAFF.

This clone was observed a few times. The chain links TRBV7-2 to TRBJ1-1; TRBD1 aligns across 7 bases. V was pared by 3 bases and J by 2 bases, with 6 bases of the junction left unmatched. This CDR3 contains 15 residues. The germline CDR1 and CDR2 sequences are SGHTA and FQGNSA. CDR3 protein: CASSFLGTANTEAFF. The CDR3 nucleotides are TGTGCCAGCAGCTTCCTCGGGACAGCCAACACTGAAGCTTTCTTT. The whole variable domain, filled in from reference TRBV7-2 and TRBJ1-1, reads GAGVSQSPSNKVTEKGKDVELRCDPISGHTALYWYRQSLGQGLEFLIYFQGNSAPDKSGLPSDRFSAERTGGSVSTLTIQRTQQEDSAVYLCASSFLGTANTEAFFGQGTRLTVV.

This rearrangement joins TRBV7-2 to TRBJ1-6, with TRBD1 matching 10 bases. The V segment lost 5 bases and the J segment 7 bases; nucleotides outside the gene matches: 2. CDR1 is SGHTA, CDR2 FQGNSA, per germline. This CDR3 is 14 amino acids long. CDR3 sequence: CASSPTGGNSPLHF. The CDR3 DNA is TGTGCCAGCAGCCCGACAGGGGGCAATTCACCCCTCCACTTT.

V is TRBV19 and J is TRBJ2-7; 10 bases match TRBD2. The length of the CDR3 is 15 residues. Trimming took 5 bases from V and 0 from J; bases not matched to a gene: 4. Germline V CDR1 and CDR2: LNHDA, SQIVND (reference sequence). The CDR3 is CASSLTSGSSYEQYF. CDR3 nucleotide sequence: TGTGCCAGTAGTTTGACTAGCGGGTCCTCCTACGAGCAGTACTTC.

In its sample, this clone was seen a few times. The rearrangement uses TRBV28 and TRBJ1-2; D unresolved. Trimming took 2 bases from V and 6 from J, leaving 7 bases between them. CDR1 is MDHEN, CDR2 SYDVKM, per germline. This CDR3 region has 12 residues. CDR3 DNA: TGTGCCAGCAGTTTACCCGGGAATGGCTACACCTTC. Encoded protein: CASSLPGNGYTF.

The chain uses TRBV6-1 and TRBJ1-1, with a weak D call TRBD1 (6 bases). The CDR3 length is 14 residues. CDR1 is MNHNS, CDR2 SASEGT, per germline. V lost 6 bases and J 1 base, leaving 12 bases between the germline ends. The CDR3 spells CASSHGQTNTEAFF. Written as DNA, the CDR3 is TGTGCCAGCAGCCACGGACAGACGAACACTGAAGCTTTCTTT.

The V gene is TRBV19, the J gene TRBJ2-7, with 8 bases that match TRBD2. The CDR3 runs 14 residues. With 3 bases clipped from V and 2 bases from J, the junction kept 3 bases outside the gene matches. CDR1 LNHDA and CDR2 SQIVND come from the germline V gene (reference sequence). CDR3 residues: CASSIGGGTYEQYF. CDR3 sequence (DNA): TGTGCCAGTAGTATCGGCGGGGGGACCTACGAGCAGTACTTC.

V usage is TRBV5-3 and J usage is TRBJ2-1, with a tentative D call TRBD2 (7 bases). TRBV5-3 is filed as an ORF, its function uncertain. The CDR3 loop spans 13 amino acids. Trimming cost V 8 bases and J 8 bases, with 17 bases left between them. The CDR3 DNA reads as TGTGCCAGCCACCCGGGGGGCCGGGATGAGCAGTTCTTC. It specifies CASHPGGRDEQFF.

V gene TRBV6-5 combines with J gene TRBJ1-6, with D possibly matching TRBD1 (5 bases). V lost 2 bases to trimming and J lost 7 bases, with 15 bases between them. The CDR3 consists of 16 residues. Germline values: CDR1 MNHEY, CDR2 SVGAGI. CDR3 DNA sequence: TGTGCCAGCAGTTACCTGGGGGGGGTACTCAATTCACCCCTCCACTTT. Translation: CASSYLGGVLNSPLHF.

As DNA, the CDR3 is TGTGCCAGCAGGGGTTGGGGGACAGGGGAAGGGTATGGCTACACCTTC. Protein: CASRGWGTGEGYGYTF. The rearrangement joins TRBV11-2 to TRBJ1-2; the match to TRBD1 covers 10 bases. The germline CDR1 and CDR2 sequences are SGHAT and FQNNGV. The CDR3 contains 16 residues. Trimming cost V 6 bases and J 5 bases; bases outside gene matches: 12.

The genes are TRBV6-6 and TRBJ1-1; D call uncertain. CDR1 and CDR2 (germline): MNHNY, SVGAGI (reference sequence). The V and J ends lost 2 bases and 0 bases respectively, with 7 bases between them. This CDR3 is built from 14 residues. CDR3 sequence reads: CASSYQVMNTEAFF. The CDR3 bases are TGTGCCAGCAGTTACCAGGTTATGAACACTGAAGCTTTCTTT.

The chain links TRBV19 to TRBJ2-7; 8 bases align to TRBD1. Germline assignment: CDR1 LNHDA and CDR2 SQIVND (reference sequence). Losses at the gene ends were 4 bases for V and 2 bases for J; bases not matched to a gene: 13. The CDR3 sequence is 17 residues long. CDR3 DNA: TGTGCCAGTAGTAAATCTTCGGACAGGGTTAGCGCCTACGAGCAGTACTTC. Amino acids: CASSKSSDRVSAYEQYF.

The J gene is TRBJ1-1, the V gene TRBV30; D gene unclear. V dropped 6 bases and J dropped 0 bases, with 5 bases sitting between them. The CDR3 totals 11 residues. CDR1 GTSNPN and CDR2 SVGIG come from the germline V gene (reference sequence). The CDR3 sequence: CACTVNTEAFF. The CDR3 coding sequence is TGTGCCTGTACAGTGAACACTGAAGCTTTCTTT.

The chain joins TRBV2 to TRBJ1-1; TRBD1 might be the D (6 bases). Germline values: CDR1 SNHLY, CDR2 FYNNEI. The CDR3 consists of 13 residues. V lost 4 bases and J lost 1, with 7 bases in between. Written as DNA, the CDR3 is TGTGCCAGCAGTGTGACAGGGAACACTGAAGCTTTCTTT. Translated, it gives CASSVTGNTEAFF.

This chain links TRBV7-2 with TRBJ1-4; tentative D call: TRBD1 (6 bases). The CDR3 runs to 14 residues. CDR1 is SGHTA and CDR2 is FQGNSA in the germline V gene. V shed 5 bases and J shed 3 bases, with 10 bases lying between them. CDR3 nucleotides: TGTGCCAGCAGCCAGACAGGATCTAATGAAAAACTGTTTTTT. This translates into CASSQTGSNEKLFF.

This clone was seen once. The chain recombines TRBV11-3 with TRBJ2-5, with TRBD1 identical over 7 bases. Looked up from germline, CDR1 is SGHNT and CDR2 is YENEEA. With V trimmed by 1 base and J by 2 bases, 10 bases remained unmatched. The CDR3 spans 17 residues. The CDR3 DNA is TGTGCCAGCAGCTTAGGCAACCCCGGGACAGATCAAGAGACCCAGTACTTC. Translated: CASSLGNPGTDQETQYF.

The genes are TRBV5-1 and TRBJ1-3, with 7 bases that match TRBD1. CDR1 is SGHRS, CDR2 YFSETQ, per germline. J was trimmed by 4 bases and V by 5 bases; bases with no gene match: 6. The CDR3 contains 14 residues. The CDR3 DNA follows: TGCGCCAGCAGGTCAACAGGGGACGGAAACACCATATATTTT. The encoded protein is CASRSTGDGNTIYF.

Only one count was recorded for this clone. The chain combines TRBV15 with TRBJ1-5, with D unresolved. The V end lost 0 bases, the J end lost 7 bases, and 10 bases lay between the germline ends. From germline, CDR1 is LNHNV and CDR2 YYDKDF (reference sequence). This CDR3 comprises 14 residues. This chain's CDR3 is CATSRDPRWQPQHF. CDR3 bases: TGTGCCACCAGCAGAGATCCGAGGTGGCAGCCCCAGCATTTT.

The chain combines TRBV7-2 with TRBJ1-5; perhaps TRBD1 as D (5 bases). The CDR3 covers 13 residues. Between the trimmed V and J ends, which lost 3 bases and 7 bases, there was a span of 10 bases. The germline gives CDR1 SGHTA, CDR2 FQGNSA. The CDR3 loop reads CASSFDGGQPQHF. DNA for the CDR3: TGTGCCAGCAGCTTCGACGGGGGACAGCCCCAGCATTTT.

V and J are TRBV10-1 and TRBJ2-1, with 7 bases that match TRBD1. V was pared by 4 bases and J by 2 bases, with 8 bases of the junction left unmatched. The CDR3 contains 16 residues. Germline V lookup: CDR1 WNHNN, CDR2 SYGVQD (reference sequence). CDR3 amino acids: CASSGLRDRAYNEQFF. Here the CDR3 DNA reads TGCGCCAGCAGTGGGTTGAGAGACAGGGCCTACAATGAGCAGTTCTTC.

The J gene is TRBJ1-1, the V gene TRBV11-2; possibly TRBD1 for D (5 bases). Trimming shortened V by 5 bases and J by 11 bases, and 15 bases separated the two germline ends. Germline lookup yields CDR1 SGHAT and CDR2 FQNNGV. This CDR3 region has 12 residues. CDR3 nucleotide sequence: TGTGCCAGCAGCCAGGGAGGCTCATGGGCTTTCTTT. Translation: CASSQGGSWAFF.

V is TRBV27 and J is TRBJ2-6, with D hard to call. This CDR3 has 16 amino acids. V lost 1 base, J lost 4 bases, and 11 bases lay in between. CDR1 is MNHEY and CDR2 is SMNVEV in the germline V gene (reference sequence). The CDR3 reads CASSLWYGSGANVLTF. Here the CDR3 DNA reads TGTGCCAGCAGTTTATGGTACGGGTCCGGGGCCAACGTCCTGACTTTC.